One TCR beta chain is described in this entry. As yet, its antigen is unknown. The sample originates from a study of T cell therapy after organ transplantation. On the study more broadly: Blood for the long-term post-therapy sample came 20 to 29 weeks after therapy. Study-wide points: Post-therapy reconstitution appeared to include transferred and endogenous clonotypes.

Time point reported: 20-29 weeks after completion of therapy. The CDR3 is 15 amino acids. V was trimmed by 5 bases and J by 7 bases, leaving 21 bases between them. CDR1 and CDR2 from the germline V gene are SGHTA and FQGTGA. The table came from immunoSEQ multiplex PCR; TCRdb's copy has only in-frame clones and leaves some out. The table has about 20,000 clones, 84% seen once. This chain joins TRBV7-3 and TRBJ2-7; a weak D match, TRBD1 (6 bases). The sequence derives from a human patient who had received a solid organ transplant and had CMV disease. Some T cells could come from the graft donor. The sample was CD8+ T cells from blood, taken after autologous CMV-specific T cell therapy. Written as DNA, the CDR3 is TGTGCCAGCAGCGAGAGGACAGAACTGTTGGGGGAGCAGTACTTC. It codes for CASSERTELLGEQYF.